The 22 T cell receptor beta chains given below trace back to one sample, sequenced in a study of identical twins. TCRdb recomputed calls from the 5' RACE reads with MiXCR, one row per CDR3 protein. The data contain 250,000 or so distinct CDR3 sequences, 6.5% to 9% of them singletons. The same sample was also studied in work on yellow fever vaccine responses in identical twins.

Source material: CD8+ T cells sorted from blood. The receptors stem from a woman under 30 in good health.

This rearrangement joins TRBV6-4 to TRBJ1-1; D remains unclear. The germline gives CDR1 MRHNA, CDR2 SNTAGT. V lost 3 bases and J 3 bases, leaving 8 bases between the germline ends. This CDR3 comprises 13 residues. CDR3 sequence (DNA): TGTGCCAGCAGTGATAGACTTTACACTGAAGCTTTCTTT. Its protein product is CASSDRLYTEAFF.

This chain connects TRBV28 to TRBJ2-3, with D perhaps TRBD1 (5 bases). Trimming left V 4 bases short and J 4 bases short, with 9 bases between. Germline CDR1 MDHEN, CDR2 SYDVKM. This CDR3 region has 13 residues. CDR3 loop: CASSSRVADTQYF. The CDR3 DNA follows: TGTGCCAGCAGTTCCAGGGTGGCAGATACGCAGTATTTT.

This clonotype was counted a few times. The chain employs TRBV5-1 and TRBJ2-5, with D possibly TRBD1 on 6 matching bases. CDR3 length: 15 amino acids. CDR1 SGHRS and CDR2 YFSETQ come from the germline V gene. The V end was cut by 0 bases, the J end by 1 base, with 10 bases between. The CDR3 loop reads CASSLETGPQETQYF. CDR3 sequence (DNA): TGCGCCAGCAGCTTGGAAACAGGGCCCCAAGAGACCCAGTACTTC.

This clonotype was seen more than once but under ten times. The CDR3 coding sequence is TGTGCCAGCAGCGGGGGACTAGCGGGGCCGACCGGGGAGCTGTTTTTT. Protein: CASSGGLAGPTGELFF. J is TRBJ2-2 and V is TRBV9; 13 positions match TRBD2. CDR3 length: 16 residues. The germline CDR1 and CDR2 sequences are SGDLS and YYNGEE. V shed 3 bases and J 5 bases; nucleotides not matched to a gene: 4. Together with reference TRBV9 and TRBJ2-2, the CDR3 gives the full variable domain: DSGVTQTPKHLITATGQRVTLRCSPRSGDLSVYWYQQSLDQGLQFLIQYYNGEERAKGNILERFSAQQFPDLHSELNLSSLELGDSALYFCASSGGLAGPTGELFFGEGSRLTVL.

This clonotype appeared a few times. The chain has TRBV12-3 or TRBV12-4 and TRBJ2-7; the D call may be TRBD1 or TRBD2 (5 bases each). Deletions cut 7 bases from V and 6 bases from J, with 13 bases between. This CDR3 contains 12 residues. The CDR3 spells CASTKDGTEQYF. For the CDR3, the DNA is TGTGCCAGCACCAAGGACGGGACCGAGCAGTACTTC.

This chain connects TRBV12-3 or TRBV12-4 to TRBJ1-5; tentatively, D is TRBD1 (6 bases). Trimming removed 1 base from V and 10 bases from J, with 11 bases in between. The CDR3 runs 13 residues. In nucleotides, the CDR3 is TGTGCCAGCAGTTTAGGTCCAGGGACACCCCAGCATTTT. It encodes CASSLGPGTPQHF.

This clonotype was seen a handful of times. V is TRBV4-1 and J is TRBJ2-3, with 11 bases aligning to TRBD2. The CDR3 is made up of 15 amino acids. CDR1 and CDR2 (germline): MGHRA, YSYEKL. Trimming removed 1 base from V and 6 bases from J; junction bases left unmatched: 3. The CDR3 region is CASSQARLAGDTQYF. In nucleotides, the CDR3 is TGCGCCAGCAGCCAAGCTCGACTAGCGGGGGATACGCAGTATTTT.

This clonotype showed up many times. The V and J genes are TRBV4-1 and TRBJ2-5; no definite D call. This CDR3 comprises 14 residues. Germline CDR1 and CDR2: MGHRA and YSYEKL. V lost 3 bases to trimming and J lost 6 bases, with 14 bases between them. CDR3 loop: CASSQGPLVQTQYF. CDR3 DNA: TGCGCCAGCAGCCAGGGCCCGTTAGTGCAGACCCAGTACTTC.

V is TRBV7-6 and J is TRBJ2-1; possible D gene TRBD1, 6 bases. This CDR3 has 16 residues. Trimming took 4 bases from V and 1 from J, leaving 14 bases between them. The germline CDR1 and CDR2 sequences are SGHVS and FNYEAQ. The CDR3 DNA sequence: TGTGCCAGCAGCTCGGGTTTTGACAGGTCCTACAATGAGCAGTTCTTC. Its protein product is CASSSGFDRSYNEQFF.

There are a few counts of this clonotype. J is TRBJ2-1 and V is TRBV12-3 or TRBV12-4, with D maybe TRBD2 (6 bases). This CDR3 has 17 residues. Trimming shortened V by 4 bases and J by 3 bases, and 19 bases separated the two germline ends. The CDR3 region is CASSSLWDSDHYNEQFF. The DNA for the CDR3 is TGTGCCAGCAGTTCCCTCTGGGACTCGGATCACTACAATGAGCAGTTCTTC.

This clonotype was detected a few times. This chain connects TRBV9 to TRBJ2-5; TRBD2 might be the D (5 bases). Per the germline V gene, CDR1 is SGDLS and CDR2 is YYNGEE. Deletions cut 1 base from V and 3 bases from J, with 13 bases between. The length of the CDR3 is 15 residues. CDR3 loop: CASSVWLSAEETQYF. CDR3 sequence (DNA): TGTGCCAGCAGCGTATGGCTTAGCGCAGAAGAGACCCAGTACTTC.

This clonotype was seen a handful of times. The rearrangement uses TRBV20-1 and TRBJ2-1; no clear D. This CDR3 comprises 15 residues. Deletions cut 0 bases from V and 0 bases from J, with 9 bases between. Germline values: CDR1 DFQATT, CDR2 SNEGSKA (reference sequence). CDR3 residues: CSARDRQDSYNEQFF. Written as DNA, the CDR3 is TGCAGTGCTAGAGATAGGCAGGACTCCTACAATGAGCAGTTCTTC.

At least ten counts were recorded for this clonotype. This chain uses TRBV25-1 with TRBJ2-1; tentatively, D is TRBD2 (6 bases). In germline, CDR1 is MGHDK, CDR2 SYGVNS. The germline V and J ends were trimmed by 1 base and 7 bases, with 14 bases remaining between them. The CDR3 is 15 amino acids. CDR3 DNA: TGTGCCAGCAGTGAATTCACGGGAGTTGGAAATGAGCAGTTCTTC. Amino acid sequence: CASSEFTGVGNEQFF.

In its sample, this clonotype was seen once. The chain employs TRBV2 and TRBJ2-7, with D unresolved. Germline assignment: CDR1 SNHLY and CDR2 FYNNEI. V was shortened by 7 bases and J by 2 bases, with 21 bases between the two germline ends. CDR3 size: 16 residues. The CDR3 DNA reads TGTGCCAGCAATGGGCCTTTGGGCAGGAACCCCTACGAGCAGTACTTC. It yields the protein CASNGPLGRNPYEQYF.

This clonotype was seen a handful of times. V and J are TRBV6-1 and TRBJ2-1, with TRBD2 matching over 8 bases. V shed 5 bases and J 0 bases; nucleotides not matched to a gene: 9. Germline CDR1 and CDR2: MNHNS and SASEGT. This CDR3 has 17 amino acids. CDR3: CASSPHGLAHSYNEQFF. The CDR3 nucleotides read TGTGCCAGCAGTCCCCATGGACTAGCCCACTCCTACAATGAGCAGTTCTTC.

This clonotype was observed many times. As DNA, the CDR3 is TGTGCCAGCAGTATTGTCCCTCGACTAGCGTTTAGCTCCTACGAGCAGTACTTC. Translating gives CASSIVPRLAFSSYEQYF. The rearrangement links TRBV28 to TRBJ2-7, with TRBD2 matching 8 bases. V was clipped by 5 bases and J by 0 bases; unmatched bases: 15. The germline V gene has CDR1 MDHEN and CDR2 SYDVKM. The CDR3 runs to 18 residues.

This chain joins TRBV7-9 and TRBJ1-2; D unclear. Trimming took 1 base from V and 5 from J, leaving 14 bases between them. Per the germline V gene, CDR1 is SEHNR and CDR2 is FQNEAQ (reference sequence). The CDR3 is made up of 15 amino acids. The CDR3 loop is CASSLGSAAFYGYTF. The CDR3 DNA is TGTGCCAGCAGCTTAGGTTCGGCAGCTTTTTATGGCTACACCTTC.

In its sample, this clonotype was seen a few times. The chain couples TRBV10-2 to TRBJ2-5; D is uncertain. Germline CDR1 and CDR2: WSHSY and SAAADI. The CDR3 is made up of 14 amino acids. Trimming pared 6 bases from V and 5 bases from J, leaving 16 bases between. CDR3 residues: CASRAPGSLETQYF. The CDR3 bases are TGCGCCAGCAGAGCCCCCGGGTCGCTCGAGACCCAGTACTTC.

This sequence joins TRBV28 and TRBJ1-1, with D uncertain. CDR1 and CDR2 from the germline V gene are MDHEN and SYDVKM. Deletions cut 4 bases from V and 4 bases from J, with 19 bases between. The CDR3 is 16 amino acids. CDR3 DNA: TGTGCCAGCAGTTCCACCCCCACGGGGTTCATCACTGAAGCTTTCTTT. Encoded protein: CASSSTPTGFITEAFF.

The sample holds many counts of this clonotype. This rearrangement joins TRBV20-1 to TRBJ1-1; D perhaps matches TRBD1 (6 bases). This CDR3 contains 12 residues. V was clipped by 3 bases and J by 1 base, with 6 bases between them. Germline V CDR1 and CDR2: DFQATT, SNEGSKA (reference sequence). The CDR3, as DNA: TGCAGTGCTAGGGGACAGAACACTGAAGCTTTCTTT. Its translation: CSARGQNTEAFF.

This clonotype was seen more than once but under ten times. The chain couples TRBV5-1 to TRBJ2-1, with D perhaps TRBD2 (5 bases). V lost 0 bases and J 5 bases, leaving 15 bases between the germline ends. The CDR3 is made up of 16 amino acids. Germline V CDR1 and CDR2: SGHRS, YFSETQ. As DNA, the CDR3 is TGCGCCAGCAGCTTGGCCATCGGCCCCGGGGACAATGAGCAGTTCTTC. Its translation is CASSLAIGPGDNEQFF.

This clonotype was detected ten times or more. The rearrangement links TRBV28 to TRBJ1-5; possible D gene TRBD1, 5 bases. V was trimmed by 4 bases and J by 4 bases, leaving 17 bases between them. CDR1 and CDR2 (germline): MDHEN, SYDVKM. This CDR3 contains 16 residues. The CDR3 sequence is CASSSHRQSKNQPQHF. The CDR3 bases are TGTGCCAGCAGTTCTCATAGACAGTCTAAAAATCAGCCCCAGCATTTT.